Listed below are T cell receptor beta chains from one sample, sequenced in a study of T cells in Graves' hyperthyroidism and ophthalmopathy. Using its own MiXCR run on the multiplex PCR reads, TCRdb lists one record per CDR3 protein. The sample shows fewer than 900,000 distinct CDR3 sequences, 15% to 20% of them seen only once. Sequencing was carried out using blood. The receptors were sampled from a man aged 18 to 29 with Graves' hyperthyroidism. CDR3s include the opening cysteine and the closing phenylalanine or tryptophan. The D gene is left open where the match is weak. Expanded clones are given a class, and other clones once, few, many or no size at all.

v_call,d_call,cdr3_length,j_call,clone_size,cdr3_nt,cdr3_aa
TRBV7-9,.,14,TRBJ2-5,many,TGTGCCAGCAGCTCAGAAGCACGCCAAGAGACCCAGTACTTC,CASSSEARQETQYF
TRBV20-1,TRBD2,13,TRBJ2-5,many,TGCAGTGCGCGCCTAGCGGGTCAAGAGACCCAGTACTTC,CSARLAGQETQYF
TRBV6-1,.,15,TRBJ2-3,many,TGTGCCAGCACCTCGACGGGGGCTAGCACAGATACGCAGTATTTT,CASTSTGASTDTQYF
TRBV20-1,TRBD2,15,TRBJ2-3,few,TGCAGTGCTAGAGAAGGGGGTAGCGGGAGCGGGACGCAGTATTTT,CSAREGGSGSGTQYF
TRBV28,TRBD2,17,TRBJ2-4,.,TGTGCCAGCAGTGGATTAGCGGGAGGGCCGGCCAAAAACATTCAGTACTTC,CASSGLAGGPAKNIQYF
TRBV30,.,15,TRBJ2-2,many,TGTGCCTGGAGTGTACGGGACATCAACACCGGGGAGCTGTTTTTT,CAWSVRDINTGELFF
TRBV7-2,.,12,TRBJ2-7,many,TGTGCCAGCAGCTACCTCCAGGGGGAGCAGTACTTC,CASSYLQGEQYF
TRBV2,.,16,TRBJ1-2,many,TGTGCCAGCAGTGAGTTTTACAGGGAAGACAACTATGGCTACACCTTC,CASSEFYREDNYGYTF
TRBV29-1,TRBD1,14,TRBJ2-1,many,TGCAGCGTCAACCGGGACAGCTCCTACAATGAGCAGTTCTTC,CSVNRDSSYNEQFF
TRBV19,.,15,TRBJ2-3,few,TGTGCCAGTAGTATCCTTCTGAGAAGCGCAGATACGCAGTATTTT,CASSILLRSADTQYF
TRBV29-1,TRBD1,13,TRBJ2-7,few,TGCAGCGTTGCGGACAGGGAGTGGGACGAGCAGTACTTC,CSVADREWDEQYF
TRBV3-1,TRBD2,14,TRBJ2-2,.,TGTGCCAGCAGTTTTAGCGGGAGCGGCGGGGAGCTGTTTTTT,CASSFSGSGGELFF
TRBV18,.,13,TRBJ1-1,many,TGTGCCAGCTCACCACGGGGGATGGCTGAAGCTTTCTTT,CASSPRGMAEAFF
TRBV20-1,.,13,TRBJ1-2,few,TGCAGTGCTTTCCGCCCGAGCAACTATGGCTACACCTTC,CSAFRPSNYGYTF
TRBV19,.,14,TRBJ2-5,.,TGTGCCAGTAGTCCCCTGGGGGCCCAAGAGACCCAGTACTTC,CASSPLGAQETQYF
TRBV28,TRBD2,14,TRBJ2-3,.,TGTGCCACCAAAGGGGGGGCGGGAGGGAGGCCGCAGTATTTT,CATKGGAGGRPQYF
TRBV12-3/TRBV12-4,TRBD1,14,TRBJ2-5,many,TGTGCCAGCAGTTGGACAGGATTGGGGGAGACCCAGTACTTC,CASSWTGLGETQYF
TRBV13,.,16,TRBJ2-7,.,TGTGCCAGCAGCGTATGGACCGACTCATCCCAATACGAGCAGTACTTC,CASSVWTDSSQYEQYF
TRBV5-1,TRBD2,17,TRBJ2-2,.,TGCGCCAGCAGCCTCCAGACTAGCGGGAGATGGGCCGGGGAGCTGTTTTTT,CASSLQTSGRWAGELFF
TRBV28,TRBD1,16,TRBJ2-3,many,TGTGCCAGCACCAGCCCCGGGACAGGGGGCGGGGATACGCAGTATTTT,CASTSPGTGGGDTQYF
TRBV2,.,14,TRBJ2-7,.,TGTGCCAGCAGTGAATGGCAGGGCGAAAACGAGCAGTACTTC,CASSEWQGENEQYF
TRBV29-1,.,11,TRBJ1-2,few,TGCAGCGTTGACTGGGGGCAGGGCTACACCTTC,CSVDWGQGYTF
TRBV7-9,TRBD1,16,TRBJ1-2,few,TGTGCCAGCAGCTCAGACCGATCGACAGGGGGGTATGGCTACACCTTC,CASSSDRSTGGYGYTF
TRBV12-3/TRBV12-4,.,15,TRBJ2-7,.,TGTGCCAGCAGTCGTACGGGACGCCTGAATGATGAGCAGTACTTC,CASSRTGRLNDEQYF
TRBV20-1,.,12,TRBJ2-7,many,TGCAGTGCTAGGGTACAGTCCTACGAGCAGTACTTC,CSARVQSYEQYF
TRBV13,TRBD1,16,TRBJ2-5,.,TGTGCCAGCACCCCCCGCCAGGGACAGGGGGCGAGGGATCTCGACTTC,CASTPRQGQGARDLDF
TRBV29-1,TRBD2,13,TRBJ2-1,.,TGCAGCGTCCCGGGACTACATGACAATGAGCAGTTCTTC,CSVPGLHDNEQFF
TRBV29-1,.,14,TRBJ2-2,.,TGCAGCGTTGGAAGTCCTTTTCACACCGGGGAGCTGTTTTTT,CSVGSPFHTGELFF
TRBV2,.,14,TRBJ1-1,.,TGTGCCAGCAGGGAATTCCGGGTTACCAATGAAGCTTTCTTT,CASREFRVTNEAFF
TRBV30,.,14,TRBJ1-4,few,TGTGCCTGGAGTGTCGGACTCGGGTCGGAAAAACTGTTTTTT,CAWSVGLGSEKLFF
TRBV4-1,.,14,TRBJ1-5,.,TGCGCCAGCAGCCAAACAGGGCGGGTTCAGCCCCAGCATTTT,CASSQTGRVQPQHF
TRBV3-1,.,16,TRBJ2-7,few,TGTGCCAGCAGCCAAGCCCGCCAGGGGACTGTCTACGAGCAGTACTTC,CASSQARQGTVYEQYF
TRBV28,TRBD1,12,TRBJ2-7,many,TGTGCCAGTTCAGGGGGACCTTGGGAGCAGTACTTC,CASSGGPWEQYF
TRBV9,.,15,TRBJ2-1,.,TGTGCCAGCAGCGTAGGTGGACAAACCTACAATGAGCAGTTCTTC,CASSVGGQTYNEQFF
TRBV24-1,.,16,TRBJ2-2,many,TGTGCCACCGCCCGAACTGCACCCTCGGACACCGGGGAGCTGTTTTTT,CATARTAPSDTGELFF
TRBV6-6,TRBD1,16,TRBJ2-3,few,TGTGCCAGCAGTTACTCCGGGACAGGGGTCTCGGATACGCAGTATTTT,CASSYSGTGVSDTQYF
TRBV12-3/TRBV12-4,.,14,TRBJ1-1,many,TGTGCCAGCAGAATGGGACATTCGAACACTGAAGCTTTCTTT,CASRMGHSNTEAFF
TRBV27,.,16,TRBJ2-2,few,TGTGCCAGCAGTCTTTCACCCGGGAAGAACACCGGGGAGCTGTTTTTT,CASSLSPGKNTGELFF
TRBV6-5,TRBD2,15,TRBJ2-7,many,TGTGCCAGCAGTTACTCGCGGGAGAATAGCTACGAGCAGTACTTC,CASSYSRENSYEQYF
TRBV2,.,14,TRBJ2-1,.,TGTGCCTGGACCTCCGGGAGTTCCTACAATGAGCAGCTCTTC,CAWTSGSSYNEQLF
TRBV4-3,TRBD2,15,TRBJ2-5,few,TGCGCCAGCAGCCGGTTAAGCGGGAGTCTGGAGACCCAGTACTTC,CASSRLSGSLETQYF
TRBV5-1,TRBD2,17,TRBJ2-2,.,TGCGCCAGCAGCTTCCCGATGGGCGGGAGGCTCACCGGGGAGCTGTTTTTT,CASSFPMGGRLTGELFF
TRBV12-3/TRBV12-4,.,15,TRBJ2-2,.,TGTGCCAGCAGTTCAACGTCAGGGTACACCGGGGAGCTGTTTTTT,CASSSTSGYTGELFF
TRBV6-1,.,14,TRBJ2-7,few,TGTGCCAGCAGTACGACTAGTATCGGCTACGAGCAGTACTTC,CASSTTSIGYEQYF
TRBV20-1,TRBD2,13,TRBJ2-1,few,TGCAGTACCGTAGCGGGAGTCTACAATGAGCAGTTCTTC,CSTVAGVYNEQFF
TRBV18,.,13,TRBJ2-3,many,TGTGCCAGCTCACCCCGCACCCAGGATACGCAGTATTTT,CASSPRTQDTQYF
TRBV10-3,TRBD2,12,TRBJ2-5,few,TGTGCCATCAGTAGCGGGGAAGAGACCCAGTACTTC,CAISSGEETQYF